This entry features one T cell receptor beta chain sequence. Its antigen is unidentified. The sample originates from a study of blood T cells in healthy people across ages. Study observations and caveats: Unsorted PBMCs blocked a conclusive comparison of naive and antigen-experienced cells.

Through a sample-barcoded 5' primer and a J-beta primer mix, a second PCR was run for roughly 6 to 12 cycles. TCRdb processed the 5' RACE reads anew with MiXCR; each CDR3 protein has one entry. The data hold roughly 2 million distinct CDR3 sequences, with about 49% observed a single time. This TCR derives from a woman aged 40 to 49 in good health. The source material was blood.

The CDR3: CASSSAGGREHSYEQYF. The CDR3 bases are TGTGCCAGCAGCTCCGCGGGGGGCAGGGAACACTCCTACGAGCAGTACTTC. The chain combines TRBV7-9 with TRBJ2-7; 8 bases are shared with TRBD2. This CDR3 has 17 residues. The germline CDR1 and CDR2 sequences are SEHNR and FQNEAQ (reference sequence). After removal of 4 bases from V and 0 bases from J, the junction contained 11 bases not matched to a gene.